What follows is one TCR beta chain and its context. The antigen remains undetermined. The data originate from a study of CXCR3-negative and CXCR3-positive naive CD8 T cells. Study details: Roughly 140 million TRB reads were obtained in total, which works out to about 1.5 +/- 0.3 million per library.

CD45RO-CCR7+CD27+CD95- characterized naive CD8+ T cells. Findings of the study overall: Cryopreserved cells showed partially decreased CXCR3 expression, and most assays used fresh PBMCs. The naive subsets expressed comparable surface CD5, and the authors inferred TCR strength from TRB CDR3 properties. CXCR3-positive naive cells had TRB CDR3s that were more hydrophobic than CXCR3-negative naive cells had.

Germline V gives CDR1 LNHNV, CDR2 YYDKDF (reference sequence). This CDR3 has 13 amino acids. The authors made the TRB cDNA libraries by 5' RACE using UMI labels. From its re-call of the 5' RACE reads, TCRdb lists each CDR3 protein once, without DNA. The repertoire table contains approximately 7,300 distinct CDR3 sequences. This clonotype was sampled from a human donor in good health. Some clones in this sample may be carry-over from other donors' samples. The rearrangement joins TRBV15 to TRBJ2-4; there is no DNA to check the TCRdb D call of TRBD2. Sequencing used naive CXCR3+ CD8+ T cells from blood. The subset denotes: CD45RO-CCR7+CD27+CD95- naive CD8+ T cells expressing CXCR3 (TNR3+). CDR3 amino acids: CATSRNPDYRGYF.